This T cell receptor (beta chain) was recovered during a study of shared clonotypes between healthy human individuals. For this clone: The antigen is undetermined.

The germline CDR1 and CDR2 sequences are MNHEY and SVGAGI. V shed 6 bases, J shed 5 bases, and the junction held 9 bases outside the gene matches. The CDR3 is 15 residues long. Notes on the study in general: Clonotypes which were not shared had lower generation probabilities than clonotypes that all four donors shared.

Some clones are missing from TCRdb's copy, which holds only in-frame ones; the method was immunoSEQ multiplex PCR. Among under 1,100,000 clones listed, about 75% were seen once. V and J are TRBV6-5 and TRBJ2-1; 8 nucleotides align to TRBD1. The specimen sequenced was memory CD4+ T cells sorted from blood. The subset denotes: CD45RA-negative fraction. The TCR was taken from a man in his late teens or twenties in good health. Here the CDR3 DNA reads TGTGCCAGCAGGCCGGACAGGGTCGGGAACAATGAGCAGTTCTTC. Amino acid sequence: CASRPDRVGNNEQFF.